A selection of T cell receptor beta chains follows, all from one sample in a study of T cell repertoires in ileal Crohn's disease. Using immunoSEQ multiplex PCR, the repertoire was profiled, and TCRdb retains in-frame clones only, with some absent. There are 10,000 to 15,000 clones in the sample; 80% to 90% occur only once, and approximately 17% lies in the top ten. What was sequenced was ileal tissue. The receptors derive from an adult with Crohn's disease. Both conserved end residues are part of each CDR3. D genes are given only for firm matches. Size is stated for part of the rows, as once, few or many counts, or as a class when the clone is expanded.

d_gene: -; j_gene: TRBJ2-3; abundance: -; v_gene: TRBV4-1; CDR3nt: TGCGCCAGCAGCCAAGTGGAGGGGTGGGCGCAGTATTTT; CDR3aa: CASSQVEGWAQYF
d_gene: TRBD1; j_gene: TRBJ2-1; abundance: -; v_gene: TRBV28; CDR3nt: TGTGCCAGCAGTCCTCCGACAGGGGGCATCAATGAGCAGTTCTTC; CDR3aa: CASSPPTGGINEQFF
d_gene: TRBD2; j_gene: TRBJ2-2; abundance: -; v_gene: TRBV7-2; CDR3nt: TGTGCCAGCATACCTAGCGGGGGGGCCACCGGGGAGCTGTTTTTT; CDR3aa: CASIPSGGATGELFF
d_gene: -; j_gene: TRBJ2-7; abundance: -; v_gene: TRBV29-1; CDR3nt: TGCAGCGTTACGACAGGTCGAACACGGTCCTACGAGCAGTACTTC; CDR3aa: CSVTTGRTRSYEQYF
d_gene: -; j_gene: TRBJ2-2; abundance: -; v_gene: TRBV11-3; CDR3nt: TGTGCCAGCAGCTTACCAGGGAACACCGGGGAGCTGTTTTTT; CDR3aa: CASSLPGNTGELFF
d_gene: TRBD1; j_gene: TRBJ1-3; abundance: -; v_gene: TRBV30; CDR3nt: TGTGCTTGGGACAGGGTGAACACCATATATTTT; CDR3aa: CAWDRVNTIYF
d_gene: TRBD2; j_gene: TRBJ2-5; abundance: few; v_gene: TRBV4-2; CDR3nt: TGTGCCAGCAGCCAAATTAGCGGGGGGGGAGAGACCCAGTACTTC; CDR3aa: CASSQISGGGETQYF
d_gene: TRBD1; j_gene: TRBJ1-5; abundance: -; v_gene: TRBV19; CDR3nt: TGTGCCAGTAGTTACATGACCGGGACAGTCTTCGATCAGCCCCAGCATTTT; CDR3aa: CASSYMTGTVFDQPQHF
d_gene: -; j_gene: TRBJ2-7; abundance: -; v_gene: TRBV7-9; CDR3nt: TGTGCCAGCAGCCGAGAATACGAGCAGTACTTC; CDR3aa: CASSREYEQYF
d_gene: TRBD2; j_gene: TRBJ2-2; abundance: -; v_gene: TRBV4-2; CDR3nt: TGTGCCAGCAGCCAAGAAGTAGCGGGGGCCGCATACGGGGAGCTGTTTTTT; CDR3aa: CASSQEVAGAAYGELFF
d_gene: TRBD1; j_gene: TRBJ1-5; abundance: -; v_gene: TRBV6-5; CDR3nt: TGTGCCAGCCAGACAGGGCTGGGTCAGCCCCAGCATTTT; CDR3aa: CASQTGLGQPQHF
d_gene: TRBD1; j_gene: TRBJ1-5; abundance: -; v_gene: TRBV28; CDR3nt: TGTGCCAGCAGTAGCCCTCCGGGACAGGGGGGTGGTCAGCCCCAGCATTTT; CDR3aa: CASSSPPGQGGGQPQHF
d_gene: TRBD1; j_gene: TRBJ2-5; abundance: -; v_gene: TRBV4-1; CDR3nt: TGCGCCAGCAGCCAAACTACAGGGGCGGGAGAGACCCAGTACTTC; CDR3aa: CASSQTTGAGETQYF
d_gene: TRBD2; j_gene: TRBJ2-5; abundance: -; v_gene: TRBV2; CDR3nt: TGTGCCATCGGGGGAGGGAAAGAGACCCAGTACTTC; CDR3aa: CAIGGGKETQYF
d_gene: -; j_gene: TRBJ2-3; abundance: -; v_gene: TRBV9; CDR3nt: TGTGCCAGCAGCGTGGGGAGCTCCACAGATACGCAGTATTTT; CDR3aa: CASSVGSSTDTQYF
d_gene: TRBD2; j_gene: TRBJ2-3; abundance: -; v_gene: TRBV7-8; CDR3nt: TGTGCCAGCAGCCGAAGGACTAGCGTGAGCACAGATACGCAGTATTTT; CDR3aa: CASSRRTSVSTDTQYF
d_gene: -; j_gene: TRBJ2-7; abundance: -; v_gene: TRBV28; CDR3nt: TGTGCCAGCAGCCCCGGGGATCAGGCCTACGAGCAGTACTTC; CDR3aa: CASSPGDQAYEQYF
d_gene: -; j_gene: TRBJ2-6; abundance: -; v_gene: TRBV7-3; CDR3nt: TGTGCCAGCAGCTTAGCCGGGGGTGGTGGGGCCAACGTCCTGACTTTC; CDR3aa: CASSLAGGGGANVLTF
d_gene: -; j_gene: TRBJ1-5; abundance: -; v_gene: TRBV2; CDR3nt: TGTGCCAGCAGTGAAGCGTCTGACCGCCGGGGGCCCCAGCATTTT; CDR3aa: CASSEASDRRGPQHF
d_gene: -; j_gene: TRBJ2-1; abundance: -; v_gene: TRBV11-2; CDR3nt: TGTGCCAGCACCTTCGGACAGTCTAATTACAATGAGCAGTTCTTC; CDR3aa: CASTFGQSNYNEQFF
d_gene: -; j_gene: TRBJ1-1; abundance: -; v_gene: TRBV27; CDR3nt: TGTGCCAGTCGAGGGATTTCTCCTGAAGCTTTCTTT; CDR3aa: CASRGISPEAFF
d_gene: -; j_gene: TRBJ2-3; abundance: -; v_gene: TRBV21-1; CDR3nt: TGTGCCAGCAGCAACACTAGATCTAGCACAGATACGCAGTATTTT; CDR3aa: CASSNTRSSTDTQYF
d_gene: -; j_gene: TRBJ1-2; abundance: -; v_gene: TRBV29-1; CDR3nt: TGCAGCGTTGACCGAGACAGAAGGGGAAACTATGGCTACACCTTC; CDR3aa: CSVDRDRRGNYGYTF
d_gene: -; j_gene: TRBJ2-7; abundance: -; v_gene: TRBV7-8; CDR3nt: TGTGCCAGCAGCTTAAGTCCCGGGGGAACCTACGAGCAGTACTTC; CDR3aa: CASSLSPGGTYEQYF
d_gene: -; j_gene: TRBJ1-4; abundance: -; v_gene: TRBV7-2; CDR3nt: TGTGCCAGCAGCTTAGATCCCCAGAATGAAAAACTGTTTTTT; CDR3aa: CASSLDPQNEKLFF
d_gene: TRBD2; j_gene: TRBJ2-1; abundance: -; v_gene: TRBV19; CDR3nt: TGTGCCAGTAGGGAGCTAGCGGGAGGGAACAATGAGCAGTTCTTC; CDR3aa: CASRELAGGNNEQFF
d_gene: -; j_gene: TRBJ2-2; abundance: -; v_gene: TRBV25-1; CDR3nt: TGTGCCAGCAGTGAGATGGCAGGACTTGGCGGGGAGCTGTTTTTT; CDR3aa: CASSEMAGLGGELFF
d_gene: TRBD1; j_gene: TRBJ2-7; abundance: -; v_gene: TRBV5-5; CDR3nt: TGTGCCAGCAGCTTCGGGACAGGGTCCTACGAGCAGTACTTC; CDR3aa: CASSFGTGSYEQYF
d_gene: TRBD2; j_gene: TRBJ2-3; abundance: -; v_gene: TRBV5-6; CDR3nt: TGTGCCAGCAGCTTGGGACTAGCGGGAGTGGTAGATACGCAGTATTTT; CDR3aa: CASSLGLAGVVDTQYF
d_gene: TRBD1; j_gene: TRBJ1-6; abundance: -; v_gene: TRBV19; CDR3nt: TGTGCCAGTAGTATTTCAGGGGGTAGTTCACCCCTCCACTTT; CDR3aa: CASSISGGSSPLHF
d_gene: -; j_gene: TRBJ2-2; abundance: -; v_gene: TRBV27; CDR3nt: TGTGCCAGCAGTTTCGGTGCCGGGGAGCTGTTTTTT; CDR3aa: CASSFGAGELFF